The rows below give T cell receptor beta chains drawn from one sample of a study of T cell changes during pregnancy in multiple sclerosis. Method: immunoSEQ multiplex PCR; TCRdb's copy keeps in-frame clones and lacks some. The sample lists some 48,000 clones; around 93% were seen once. The sequencing here drew on CD8+ T cells from peripheral blood mononuclear cells, taken in the first trimester of pregnancy. The receptors originated from a female donor with multiple sclerosis, enrolled in a pregnancy study. Both conserved end residues are part of each CDR3. A D gene is named only where the DNA matches it firmly. Size is stated for part of the rows, as once, few or many counts, or as a class when the clone is expanded.

>TRBV2|.|.|TRBJ1-2|14
CASSVPPGGSGYTF
TGTGCCAGCAGTGTCCCCCCCGGGGGGAGTGGCTACACCTTC
>TRBV29-1|TRBD1|.|TRBJ2-7|13
CSIGQERGYEQYF
TGCAGCATAGGACAGGAGAGAGGCTACGAGCAGTACTTC
>TRBV9|TRBD2|.|TRBJ2-5|15
CASSASGRAQETQYF
TGTGCCAGCAGCGCCAGCGGGAGGGCCCAGGAGACCCAGTACTTC
>TRBV7-9|TRBD1|.|TRBJ2-3|16
CASSMGQTSNTDTQYF
TGTGCCAGCAGCATGGGACAGACCTCCAACACAGATACGCAGTATTTT
>TRBV30|TRBD2|.|TRBJ2-7|14
CALGGLGISYEQYF
TGTGCCTTGGGGGGACTAGGGATCTCCTACGAGCAGTACTTC
>TRBV27|TRBD1|.|TRBJ2-1|16
CASSSPTGEVYNEQFF
TGTGCCAGCAGTTCCCCGACAGGGGAGGTCTACAATGAGCAGTTCTTC
>TRBV4-1|TRBD2|.|TRBJ2-7|18
CASSQAELAGTFRNEQYF
TGCGCCAGCAGCCAAGCTGAACTAGCGGGGACGTTCAGAAACGAGCAGTACTTC
>TRBV2|TRBD2|.|TRBJ2-3|16
CASRRTSGDSTDTQYF
TGTGCCAGCAGAAGGACTAGCGGGGATAGCACAGATACGCAGTATTTT
>TRBV7-9|.|once|TRBJ1-2|13
CASSRTSNDGYTF
TGTGCCAGCAGCCGGACAAGCAACGACGGCTACACCTTC
>TRBV6-1|.|.|TRBJ2-7|14
CASSEEWDNYEQYF
TGTGCCAGCAGTGAAGAGTGGGACAATTACGAGCAGTACTTC
>TRBV15|TRBD2|.|TRBJ2-1|17
CATSGPGASGRADEQFF
TGTGCCACCAGCGGACCGGGGGCTAGCGGGAGGGCCGATGAGCAGTTCTTC
>TRBV5-1|TRBD2|.|TRBJ2-7|14
CASSQGTGGYEQYF
TGCGCCAGCAGCCAGGGAACGGGGGGCTACGAGCAGTACTTC
>TRBV19|TRBD1|.|TRBJ2-7|15
CASSIGTGGAYEQYF
TGTGCCAGTAGTATAGGGACAGGGGGCGCATACGAGCAGTACTTC
>TRBV4-2|.|.|TRBJ1-4|16
CASSQEEGTLQEKLFF
TGTGCCAGCAGCCAAGAAGAAGGGACACTACAAGAAAAACTGTTTTTT
>TRBV29-1|TRBD1|.|TRBJ1-2|14
CSVWGQGSSYGYTF
TGCAGCGTTTGGGGACAGGGCTCGTCCTATGGCTACACCTTC
>TRBV4-1|.|once|TRBJ1-4|14
CASSHVASNGKLFF
TGCGCCAGCAGCCACGTAGCCTCTAATGGGAAACTGTTTTTT
>TRBV27|TRBD2|.|TRBJ2-7|17
CASSLTAPSGSKNEQYF
TGTGCCAGCAGTTTGACTGCCCCAAGCGGGAGTAAGAACGAGCAGTACTTC
>TRBV10-2|TRBD2|.|TRBJ2-7|14
CASSPSGFSYEQYF
TGCGCCAGCAGCCCTAGCGGTTTCTCCTACGAGCAGTACTTC
>TRBV7-9|TRBD1|.|TRBJ2-1|16
CASSLSLDRGYNEQFF
TGTGCCAGCAGCTTATCTCTGGACAGGGGCTACAATGAGCAGTTCTTC
>TRBV9|TRBD2|.|TRBJ2-5|15
CASSATRDYRETQYF
TGTGCCAGCAGCGCAACCCGGGACTATCGGGAGACCCAGTACTTC
>TRBV7-5|.|.|TRBJ2-1|18
CVRSLVRLAGSSYNEQFF
TGTGTCAGAAGCTTAGTCCGGCTAGCGGGAAGCTCCTACAATGAGCAGTTCTTC
>TRBV4-1|TRBD1|.|TRBJ1-5|17
CASSDRDSPYSNQPQHF
TGCGCCAGCAGCGACCGGGACAGCCCCTATAGCAATCAGCCCCAGCATTTT
>TRBV4-2|TRBD2|.|TRBJ2-3|18
CASSQDVASGTRTDTQYF
TGTGCCAGCAGCCAAGATGTGGCTAGCGGGACACGCACAGATACGCAGTATTTT
>TRBV7-8|TRBD2|.|TRBJ2-5|13
CASSRLARETQYF
TGTGCCAGCAGCCGACTAGCAAGGGAGACCCAGTACTTC
>TRBV6-6|.|.|TRBJ2-7|14
CASSPQGTPYEQYF
TGTGCCAGCAGTCCTCAGGGGACACCCTACGAGCAGTACTTC
>TRBV2|.|few|TRBJ2-7|12
CASSPGKYEQYF
TGTGCCAGCAGTCCGGGGAAATACGAGCAGTACTTC
>TRBV7-2|.|.|TRBJ1-1|14
CASSLVSGKAEAFF
TGTGCCAGCAGCTTAGTTTCGGGTAAGGCTGAAGCTTTCTTT
>TRBV27|.|.|TRBJ2-3|14
CASYSATTRDTQYF
TGTGCCAGCTATTCAGCGACCACACGAGATACGCAGTATTTT
>TRBV11-2|.|.|TRBJ2-1|16
CASSLPRGLMKLEQFF
TGTGCCAGCAGCTTACCGCGGGGACTGATGAAACTAGAGCAGTTCTTC
>TRBV2|TRBD1|.|TRBJ2-2|15
CASRVQGLNTGELFF
TGTGCCAGCAGGGTACAGGGGCTGAACACCGGGGAGCTGTTTTTT
>TRBV6-5|.|.|TRBJ2-1|14
CASSYRGAGSEQFF
TGTGCCAGCAGTTATAGGGGCGCAGGAAGTGAGCAGTTCTTC
>TRBV13|.|.|TRBJ1-1|17
CASSLAGHRGANTEAFF
TGTGCCAGCAGCTTAGCGGGACACCGGGGGGCTAACACTGAAGCTTTCTTT
>TRBV7-9|TRBD2|.|TRBJ2-2|16
CASSPISGSRAGELFF
TGTGCCAGCAGCCCAATAAGCGGGAGCAGAGCCGGGGAGCTGTTTTTT
>TRBV28|.|once|TRBJ2-1|19
CASSFGSAYSGSLPNEQFF
TGTGCCAGCAGTTTTGGCAGTGCCTACTCCGGGAGTTTGCCCAATGAGCAGTTCTTC
>TRBV30|.|.|TRBJ2-5|14
CAWVGWGERETQYF
TGTGCCTGGGTTGGGTGGGGGGAGCGAGAGACCCAGTACTTC
>TRBV19|.|.|TRBJ1-1|14
CASSKESRGTEAFF
TGTGCCAGTAGTAAGGAAAGCAGGGGAACTGAAGCTTTCTTT
>TRBV29-1|.|.|TRBJ2-7|12
CSVEGSSYEQYF
TGCAGCGTTGAGGGCTCCTCCTACGAGCAGTACTTC
>TRBV4-3|.|.|TRBJ2-3|15
CASSQDMQSTDTQYF
TGCGCCAGCAGCCAAGATATGCAGAGCACAGATACGCAGTATTTT
>TRBV7-9|.|.|TRBJ2-1|15
CASSPRDKSYNEQFF
TGTGCCAGCAGCCCCCGGGACAAAAGCTACAATGAGCAGTTCTTC
>TRBV18|TRBD1|once|TRBJ1-3|16
CASSPRQGARGNTIYF
TGTGCCAGCTCACCACGACAGGGGGCAAGAGGAAACACCATATATTTT
>TRBV29-1|.|once|TRBJ2-1|16
CSVEDWAGSSYNEQFF
TGCAGCGTTGAAGATTGGGCCGGGAGCTCCTACAATGAGCAGTTCTTC
>TRBV19|.|.|TRBJ2-3|14
CASSMAGFTDTQYF
TGTGCCAGTAGTATGGCGGGATTCACAGATACGCAGTATTTT
>TRBV5-5|.|.|TRBJ2-7|15
CASSLEVGSSYEQYF
TGTGCCAGCAGCTTGGAAGTAGGGAGCTCCTACGAGCAGTACTTC
>TRBV28|.|.|TRBJ2-5|15
CASSVLEGAQETQYF
TGTGCCAGCAGCGTATTGGAGGGGGCACAAGAGACCCAGTACTTC
>TRBV19|TRBD2|.|TRBJ2-1|21
CASSIPYFKPLTSGYYNEQFF
TGTGCCAGTAGTATCCCCTATTTCAAACCCTTGACTAGCGGATACTACAATGAGCAGTTCTTC
>TRBV5-6|.|.|TRBJ1-5|15
CASSLGGYSNQPQHF
TGTGCCAGCAGCTTGGGAGGCTATAGCAATCAGCCCCAGCATTTT
>TRBV13|.|.|TRBJ2-7|13
CASSDSTYVEQYF
TGTGCCAGCAGCGATAGCACCTACGTAGAGCAGTACTTC
>TRBV5-6|TRBD2|.|TRBJ2-5|18
CASSSPTGTSGNQETQYF
TGTGCCAGCAGCTCACCCACCGGGACTAGCGGGAACCAAGAGACCCAGTACTTC
>TRBV7-6|TRBD1|.|TRBJ2-7|14
CASSPGTGQYEQYF
TGTGCCAGCAGCCCCGGGACAGGGCAATACGAGCAGTACTTC
>TRBV7-8|TRBD1|once|TRBJ1-5|21
CASSSFSTGTGISSTSQPQHF
TGTGCCAGCAGCTCCTTTTCCACCGGGACAGGGATAAGTTCGACTAGTCAGCCCCAGCATTTT
>TRBV19|TRBD1|.|TRBJ2-7|13
CASSIQGVNEQYF
TGTGCCAGTAGTATCCAGGGGGTCAACGAGCAGTACTTC
>TRBV4-2|.|.|TRBJ1-1|16
CASSHPSSGGSTEAFF
TGTGCCAGCAGCCATCCCTCGTCGGGGGGTAGCACTGAAGCTTTCTTT